A selection of T cell receptor beta chains follows, all from one sample in a study of blood T cell repertoires in COVID-19. Profiling relied on immunoSEQ multiplex PCR, and the TCRdb table lists in-frame clones only, not all of them. Of roughly 290,000 clones listed, around 89% were seen once; the top ten hold about 0.8%. Sequencing used peripheral blood. The origin of the receptors is a man aged 30 to 39 with acute or convalescent COVID-19. Both conserved end residues are part of each CDR3. D genes are given only for firm matches. Not all rows give a size; the values are once, few, many and, for expanded clones, a class.

v_gene	d_gene	j_gene	abundance	CDR3nt	CDR3aa
TRBV30	-	TRBJ2-7	-	TGTGCCTGGAGTGCTAACCCCCGCGGATGGTGGCAGTACTTC	CAWSANPRGWWQYF
TRBV6-5	-	TRBJ1-2	-	TGTGCCAGCAGAAACGGAAGGGGTCCCTATGGCTACACCTTC	CASRNGRGPYGYTF
TRBV28	-	TRBJ1-1	-	TGTGCCAGCAGTTTAACCAGATCTGTGACTGAAGCTTTCTTT	CASSLTRSVTEAFF
TRBV19	TRBD1	TRBJ2-7	-	TGTGCCAGTAGCGCCGGGACAGATTACGAGCAGTACTTC	CASSAGTDYEQYF
TRBV7-9	TRBD1	TRBJ1-4	-	TGTGCCAGCAGCTCACCGGACAGGGTGGATGAAAAACTGTTTTTT	CASSSPDRVDEKLFF
TRBV5-1	-	TRBJ1-4	-	TGCGCCAGCAGCCCTGGGGGGAGCGAAAAACTGTTTTTT	CASSPGGSEKLFF
TRBV7-9	-	TRBJ2-5	-	TGTGCCAGCAGCTTAGCTGCGGGTGGGGAGACCCAGTACTTC	CASSLAAGGETQYF
TRBV28	-	TRBJ1-1	-	TGTGCCAGCAGTTTACAGGGATGGGACACTGAAGCTTTCTTT	CASSLQGWDTEAFF
TRBV7-2	TRBD1	TRBJ2-1	-	TGTGCCAGCAGCTTACCCGGGACAGGGACCTCCAAGTTCTTC	CASSLPGTGTSKFF
TRBV28	-	TRBJ1-5	-	TGTGCCAGCAGTGCACAGGGATTTGGTCAGCCCCAGCATTTT	CASSAQGFGQPQHF
TRBV15	TRBD1	TRBJ1-5	-	TGTGCCACCAGCACCAGGGACAGGGGGGGATATAGCAATCAGCCCCAGCATTTT	CATSTRDRGGYSNQPQHF
TRBV19	TRBD1	TRBJ2-3	-	TGTGCCAGTAGTATACCCCGACAGGGGGCCCTGGGGAATACGCAGTATTTT	CASSIPRQGALGNTQYF
TRBV5-1	TRBD2	TRBJ2-2	-	TGCGCCAGCAGCTTCCTAGCGGGAGGGGGAACCGGGGAGCTGTTTTTT	CASSFLAGGGTGELFF
TRBV5-1	TRBD1	TRBJ1-6	once	TGCGCCAGCAGCGTCTCCGGGACAGGGTATAGTTCACCCCTCCACTTT	CASSVSGTGYSSPLHF
TRBV6-5	TRBD2	TRBJ2-3	once	TGTGCCAGCACCGGGGGGGTCCTCACAGATACGCAGTATTTT	CASTGGVLTDTQYF
TRBV18	-	TRBJ1-6	-	TGTGCCAGCTCATCGGACAGACCAAATTCACCCCTCCACTTT	CASSSDRPNSPLHF
TRBV18	-	TRBJ1-1	-	TGTGCCAGCTCACCATCAGGGAACACTGAAGCTTTCTTT	CASSPSGNTEAFF
TRBV4-1	TRBD1	TRBJ1-2	-	TGCGCCAGCAGTCCTCAGGGGGCCTTTAACTATGGCTACACCTTC	CASSPQGAFNYGYTF
TRBV7-7	-	TRBJ2-5	-	TGTGCTAGCAGTCGACAGCCTACGACCCAAGAGACCCAGTACTTC	CASSRQPTTQETQYF
TRBV7-3	TRBD2	TRBJ2-1	-	TGTGCCAGCAGCCCCCAGCTAGCGGGGGGCCCTTACAATGAGCAGTTCTTC	CASSPQLAGGPYNEQFF
TRBV11-2	TRBD1	TRBJ1-1	few	TGTGCCAGCAGCTTAGCCATACAGGGGTTCGAAGCTTTCTTT	CASSLAIQGFEAFF
TRBV6-6	TRBD1	TRBJ2-7	-	TGTGCCAGCCGCCAAGGGGACAGCTCCTACGAGCAGTACTTC	CASRQGDSSYEQYF
TRBV5-4	TRBD1	TRBJ1-2	-	TGTGCCAGCAGCTTGCTTGGACAGGGACGAGGCTACACCTTC	CASSLLGQGRGYTF
TRBV10-1	-	TRBJ1-2	few	TGCGCCAGCAGCTTTCCCTATGGCTACACCTTC	CASSFPYGYTF
TRBV5-1	TRBD1	TRBJ2-2	-	TGCGCCAGCAGTTGGGGACAGGGGCGAAACACCGGGGAGCTGTTTTTT	CASSWGQGRNTGELFF
TRBV7-2	-	TRBJ2-5	-	TGTGCCAGCAGCTTTTACGGAAGGGGGGAGACCCAGTACTTC	CASSFYGRGETQYF
TRBV5-1	-	TRBJ2-7	few	TGCGCCACAACCCCTGGCCCGGGAAACTCCTACGAGCAGTACTTC	CATTPGPGNSYEQYF
TRBV28	-	TRBJ2-2	-	TGTGCCAGCAGTTTTCCGGCGGGGAGCACCGGGGAGCTGTTTTTT	CASSFPAGSTGELFF
TRBV6-5	TRBD1	TRBJ1-5	-	TGTGCCAGCAGTTACGGGACAGGTACTCAGCCCCAGCATTTT	CASSYGTGTQPQHF
TRBV7-3	TRBD2	TRBJ2-3	-	TGTGCCAGCAGCTTATATGGTAGCGGGGGGACAGATACGCAGTATTTT	CASSLYGSGGTDTQYF
TRBV24-1	TRBD2	TRBJ2-1	once	TGTGCCACCAGTGCTAAATTCCAAGCGGGAGCGGGTAATGAGCAGTTCTTC	CATSAKFQAGAGNEQFF
TRBV28	-	TRBJ1-5	-	TGTGCCAGCATTCGATCGGGTCAGCCCCAGCATTTT	CASIRSGQPQHF
TRBV12-5	-	TRBJ2-7	-	TGTGCTAGTGAGGGGCTGACCTACGAGCAGTACTTC	CASEGLTYEQYF
TRBV9	TRBD2	TRBJ2-3	once	TGTGCCAGCAGCCTAATAGCGGGGATGGGCACAGATACGCAGTATTTT	CASSLIAGMGTDTQYF
TRBV9	-	TRBJ2-3	-	TGTGCCAGCAGCCCCCGGGGTAGGGCAGATACGCAGTATTTT	CASSPRGRADTQYF
TRBV5-1	TRBD1	TRBJ2-7	-	TGCGCCAGCAGCTCTAGGGACAGGGGCGGCGAGCAGTACTTC	CASSSRDRGGEQYF
TRBV10-3	TRBD2	TRBJ2-3	-	TGTGCCATCAAAGGTGAGCGGGAGAGCACAGATACGCAGTATTTT	CAIKGERESTDTQYF
TRBV5-4	TRBD1	TRBJ1-2	-	TGTGCCAGCAGCTCTGACAGGGGGCGAGGCTACACCTTC	CASSSDRGRGYTF
TRBV6-6	-	TRBJ1-5	-	TGTGCCAGCAGTTATTTCGGGGAGAATCAGCCCCAGCATTTT	CASSYFGENQPQHF
TRBV27	-	TRBJ2-7	-	TGTGCCAGCAGTGCCCCTCTAGGGGGACGCTCCTACGAGCAGTACTTC	CASSAPLGGRSYEQYF